One TCR beta chain is described in this entry. These data originate in a study of blood T cell repertoires in COVID-19. The V gene end was trimmed by 4 bases and the J gene end by 4 bases; junction bases not matched to a gene: 4. The CDR3 sequence is 13 residues long. Germline V CDR1 and CDR2: SGHRS, YFSETQ. As originally analysed: Reference gene primer amplification yielded estimated nucleated cell counts. The table came from immunoSEQ multiplex PCR; TCRdb's copy has only in-frame clones and leaves some out. V and J calls and clone size come straight from that table; D and trimming were deduced from the DNA. The top ten clones hold about 1.5% of a sample with some 38,000 clones, approximately 80% of them seen once.

Source material: peripheral blood. The chain employs TRBV5-1 and TRBJ1-1; 7 nucleotides match TRBD1. This TCR came from a man aged 55 to 70 with COVID-19, enrolled during active disease. CDR3 residues: CASSDQGVTEAFF. The CDR3 DNA follows: TGCGCCAGCAGCGACCAGGGGGTCACTGAAGCTTTCTTT.